The T cell receptor (beta chain) under discussion was sequenced for a study of tumor-infiltrating lymphocytes in primary liver carcinoma. Study-wide background: Productive TCRbeta reads per sample were roughly 3.5 to 7.5 million, not differing by tissue.

From approximately 490 ng total RNA, TCR beta cDNA was generated with a primer in the constant region. Three nested multiplex PCR rounds, a slightly modified ARM-PCR, produced the libraries for TCR beta. The first two PCR rounds, approximately 10 cycles each, used TRBV1-TRBV30 forward primers and a C-beta reverse primer. TCRdb re-derived calls from the multiplex PCR reads in MiXCR, one entry per CDR3 protein. Among about 59,000 distinct CDR3 sequences listed, 71% were seen once. The germline V gene encodes CDR1 MNHNY and CDR2 SVGAGI (reference sequence). The CDR3 consists of 14 residues. Losses at the gene ends were 8 bases for V and 8 bases for J; bases not matched to a gene: 12. General study findings and limits: Presence in all five tumor regions was observed for only about 7.5-24% of top clones.

Co-extraction of RNA and DNA was performed on about 19-31 mg of unsorted bulk tissue. The patients carried chronic HBV infection and had received no treatment. Only a few counts were recorded for this clonotype. What it binds is not known. Sequencing was performed on liver tumor tissue from sampling region 2. Subset: tumor region T2, inferior pole. The chain employs TRBV6-6 and TRBJ1-2; 9 positions agree with TRBD1. This clonotype was obtained from a man in his forties or fifties with primary liver carcinoma and hepatitis B virus infection. The CDR3 is CASRPTGDREGYTF. The CDR3 coding sequence is TGTGCCAGCCGACCTACGGGGGACAGGGAAGGCTACACCTTC.